The next 27 T cell receptor beta chains were all read from a single sample in a study of cytomegalovirus exposure and HLA in healthy donors. Researchers ran the PCR with 60 Vbeta and 13 Jbeta primers. The method was immunoSEQ multiplex PCR; TCRdb's version includes in-frame clones alone and lacks a portion of them. The table has nearly 110,000 clones, 65% to 80% seen once. The source material was PBMCs. The receptor set was obtained from a male donor in good health and CMV-seropositive.

The V gene is TRBV7-2, the J gene TRBJ2-2; 8 nucleotides line up with TRBD2. Looked up from germline, CDR1 is SGHTA and CDR2 is FQGNSA. CDR3 length: 15 amino acids. The J segment lost 3 bases and the V segment lost 5 bases, leaving 5 bases of the junction unmatched. In DNA, the CDR3 is TGTGCCAGCAGCCCGGGGGGGGGTGACACCGGGGAGCTGTTTTTT. This translates into CASSPGGGDTGELFF.

The chain couples TRBV6-1 to TRBJ2-7; maybe TRBD2 (6 bases). Germline CDR1 reads MNHNS; CDR2 reads SASEGT. V was pared by 1 base and J by 7 bases, with 11 bases between. The CDR3 contains 13 residues. CDR3 sequence reads: CASSEVRRGEQYF. The CDR3 DNA is TGTGCCAGCAGTGAAGTCCGCCGGGGGGAGCAGTACTTC.

In this sample, this clone turned up a few times. V gene TRBV6-6 combines with J gene TRBJ2-5; 8 nucleotides match TRBD2. The J call may be mistaken, given a closer DNA end match to TRBJ2-7. This CDR3 region has 16 residues. Germline-derived CDR1 and CDR2 are MNHNY and SVGAGI (reference sequence). Here the CDR3 DNA reads TGTGCCAGCAGCCGGGCGTCTGCGGGGGGTATAGGCGAGCAGTACTTC. This translates into CASSRASAGGIGEQYF.

A few counts support this clone. V gene TRBV6-1 combines with J gene TRBJ1-5, with D maybe TRBD1 (5 bases). Germline CDR1 is MNHNS and CDR2 is SASEGT. This CDR3 region has 15 residues. Trimming stripped 3 bases from V and 1 base from J, with 10 bases between. CDR3 nucleotides: TGTGCCAGCAGTGACCAGGGTTACAGCAATCAGCCCCAGCATTTT. Amino acid sequence: CASSDQGYSNQPQHF.

The rearrangement uses TRBV7-9 and TRBJ1-1; TRBD1 agrees at 7 bases. CDR1 and CDR2 (germline): SEHNR, FQNEAQ (reference sequence). The CDR3 has 19 amino acids. Unmatched junction bases numbered 16, after V lost 0 bases and J lost 3 bases. CDR3 region: CASSLAATRDSAADTEAFF. CDR3 nucleotide sequence: TGTGCCAGCAGCTTAGCGGCCACCCGGGACAGCGCTGCGGACACTGAAGCTTTCTTT.

This chain connects TRBV6-1 to TRBJ1-2; D might be TRBD1 (5 bases). The germline V gene encodes CDR1 MNHNS and CDR2 SASEGT. V lost 3 bases and J lost 5, with 13 bases in between. The CDR3 is 14 residues long. The CDR3 sequence: CASSEYDRNYGYTF. The DNA of the CDR3 is TGTGCCAGCAGTGAGTACGACAGAAATTATGGCTACACCTTC.

This rearrangement joins TRBV29-1 to TRBJ1-1, with 8 bases aligning to TRBD1. The J segment lost 5 bases and the V segment lost 6 bases, leaving 11 bases of the junction unmatched. The germline V gene encodes CDR1 SQVTM and CDR2 ANQGSEA. This CDR3 comprises 14 residues. In nucleotides, the CDR3 is TGCAGCGTGGTTGGACAGGGTATGGTAACTGAAGCTTTCTTT. Its translation is CSVVGQGMVTEAFF.

This clone was seen a single time. The chain uses TRBV19 and TRBJ1-1; the D is unclear. Trimming cost V 7 bases and J 1 base, with 7 bases left between them. There are 12 residues in the CDR3. The germline V gene has CDR1 LNHDA and CDR2 SQIVND (reference sequence). The CDR3 here is CASMRPNTEAFF. The DNA of the CDR3 is TGTGCCAGTATGAGGCCGAACACTGAAGCTTTCTTT. The full variable domain, its missing parts supplied by reference TRBV19 and TRBJ1-1, is DGGITQSPKYLFRKEGQNVTLSCEQNLNHDAMYWYRQDPGQGLRLIYYSQIVNDFQKGDIAEGYSVSREKKESFPLTVTSAQKNPTAFYLCASMRPNTEAFFGQGTRLTVV.

V gene TRBV9 combines with J gene TRBJ2-7; 9 bases fit TRBD2. The CDR3 totals 17 residues. The V segment lost 4 bases and the J segment 7 bases; nucleotides outside the gene matches: 18. The germline V gene encodes CDR1 SGDLS and CDR2 YYNGEE. For the CDR3, the DNA is TGTGCCAGCAGCAACAACAGAGGGCGGGAGGGTCCAGGGGAGCAGTACTTC. Amino acid sequence: CASSNNRGREGPGEQYF.

V and J are TRBV6-5 and TRBJ2-4; TRBD2 matches at 7 bases. The CDR3 contains 15 residues. Looked up from germline, CDR1 is MNHEY and CDR2 is SVGAGI. Trimming removed 4 bases from V and 1 base from J; junction bases left unmatched: 4. In nucleotides, the CDR3 is TGTGCCAGCAGTTCCTGGGGAGGGGCCAAAAACATTCAGTACTTC. Encoded protein: CASSSWGGAKNIQYF.

The chain couples TRBV5-1 to TRBJ2-3; 14 nucleotides line up with TRBD2. The CDR3 covers 16 residues. V trimming: 4 bases; J trimming: 4 bases; junction bases outside the gene matches: 5. Germline CDR1 and CDR2: SGHRS and YFSETQ. This CDR3 reads CASSRLAGGPSDTQYF. In DNA form, the CDR3 reads TGCGCCAGCAGCCGACTAGCGGGAGGGCCATCAGATACGCAGTATTTT.

The chain carries TRBV5-1 and TRBJ1-2; 7 nucleotides line up with TRBD1. Germline assignment: CDR1 SGHRS and CDR2 YFSETQ. V dropped 2 bases and J dropped 7; count of bases not matched to a gene: 14. This CDR3 has 16 amino acids. The DNA of the CDR3 is TGCGCCAGCAGCTTCGAAGGCCTTGCAGGGGGGCTTGGCTACACCTTC. Protein: CASSFEGLAGGLGYTF.

The chain is built from TRBV2 and TRBJ1-2; TRBD1 matches 8 bases. The V gene end was trimmed by 5 bases and the J gene end by 7 bases; junction bases not matched to a gene: 6. The length of the CDR3 is 13 residues. From germline, CDR1 is SNHLY and CDR2 FYNNEI. The CDR3 reads CASSQTGDGGYTF. The DNA for the CDR3 is TGTGCCAGCAGTCAGACAGGGGACGGTGGCTACACCTTC.

The gene calls are TRBV6-6 and TRBJ2-7; 7 nucleotides match TRBD2. V lost 2 bases to trimming and J lost 6 bases; unmatched junction nucleotides: 10. The germline V gene encodes CDR1 MNHNY and CDR2 SVGAGI (reference sequence). The CDR3 runs to 15 residues. CDR3: CASSYPGGGIPEQYF. CDR3 bases: TGTGCCAGCAGTTACCCGGGGGGAGGGATCCCCGAGCAGTACTTC.

This clone has just one count. The chain employs TRBV30 and TRBJ1-2, with D maybe TRBD1 (6 bases). Deletions cut 3 bases from V and 8 bases from J, with 22 bases between. Looked up from germline, CDR1 is GTSNPN and CDR2 is SVGIG (reference sequence). The CDR3 consists of 15 residues. CDR3 amino acids: CAWSPSGALGGGYTF. CDR3 sequence (DNA): TGTGCCTGGAGCCCATCGGGGGCTCTGGGAGGGGGCTACACCTTC.

There are a few counts of this clone. This CDR3 reads CASTLGTSGSYEQYF. CDR3 in DNA: TGCGCCAGCACTCTGGGGACTAGCGGATCCTACGAGCAGTACTTC. This sequence joins TRBV5-1 and TRBJ2-7; 11 positions agree with TRBD2. The germline CDR1 and CDR2 sequences are SGHRS and YFSETQ. CDR3 length: 15 residues. With V trimmed by 6 bases and J by 1 base, 6 bases remained unmatched.

The chain uses TRBV4-1 and TRBJ1-2; TRBD1 is a possible D gene (5 bases). The CDR3 is made up of 15 amino acids. Germline lookup yields CDR1 MGHRA and CDR2 YSYEKL. Trimming stripped 3 bases from V and 1 base from J, with 12 bases between. CDR3 nucleotides: TGCGCCAGCAGCCATCCTGTGGGGGGTAACTATGGCTACACCTTC. It translates to CASSHPVGGNYGYTF.

The V and J genes are TRBV28 and TRBJ1-2, with 9 bases that match TRBD1. Unmatched junction bases numbered 6, after V lost 3 bases and J lost 7 bases. This CDR3 has 14 amino acids. The germline gives CDR1 MDHEN, CDR2 SYDVKM. In DNA form, the CDR3 reads TGTGCCAGCAGTTTTGGGACAGGGTTTCTTGGCTACACCTTC. Its translation is CASSFGTGFLGYTF.

This clone has only a few counts. The rearrangement links TRBV28 to TRBJ2-5; the D gene is possibly TRBD1 (5 bases). The CDR3 is made up of 12 amino acids. CDR1 is MDHEN, CDR2 SYDVKM, per germline. Trimming took off 10 bases at V and 5 bases at J, with 14 bases between the two ends. CDR3: CATLRVGETQYF. In nucleotides, the CDR3 is TGTGCCACCCTCAGGGTGGGGGAGACCCAGTACTTC.

This sequence joins TRBV25-1 and TRBJ2-2; D may be TRBD2 (6 bases). There are 18 residues in the CDR3. Germline-derived CDR1 and CDR2 are MGHDK and SYGVNS. V lost 6 bases and J lost 8, with 28 bases in between. The CDR3 region has the DNA TGTGCCAGCAGGTCAACCCGGGACCCTCGCCGGGGGTGGGGGGAGCTGTTTTTT. It codes for CASRSTRDPRRGWGELFF.

This clone was seen a few times. The chain is built from TRBV5-6 and TRBJ2-7; 8 nucleotides align to TRBD1. J lost 2 bases, V lost 4 bases, and 2 bases had no gene match. The CDR3 totals 13 residues. Germline values: CDR1 SGHDT, CDR2 YYEEEE. This CDR3 is CASSLDRAYEQYF. Here the CDR3 DNA reads TGTGCCAGCAGCCTGGACAGGGCCTACGAGCAGTACTTC. Supplemented by reference TRBV5-6 and TRBJ2-7, the full variable domain reads DAGVTQSPTHLIKTRGQQVTLRCSPKSGHDTVSWYQQALGQGPQFIFQYYEEEERQRGNFPDRFSGHQFPNYSSELNVNALLLGDSALYLCASSLDRAYEQYFGPGTRLTVT.

This chain uses TRBV2 with TRBJ2-1; 7 bases match TRBD1. The germline V gene has CDR1 SNHLY and CDR2 FYNNEI. J gave up 4 bases and V 5 bases, and 8 bases lay outside the gene matches. The CDR3 runs 15 residues. The CDR3 bases are TGTGCCAGCAGTACCCGACAGGGCCCTTACAATGAGCAGTTCTTC. Its protein is CASSTRQGPYNEQFF. Full variable domain (missing parts from reference TRBV2 and TRBJ2-1): EPEVTQTPSHQVTQMGQEVILRCVPISNHLYFYWYRQILGQKVEFLVSFYNNEISEKSEIFDDQFSVERPDGSNFTLKIRSTKLEDSAMYFCASSTRQGPYNEQFFGPGTRLTVL.

The J gene is TRBJ2-1, the V gene TRBV9; D is perhaps TRBD2 (7 bases). The V and J ends lost 0 bases and 7 bases respectively, with 20 bases between them. Germline V CDR1 and CDR2: SGDLS, YYNGEE. The CDR3 totals 17 residues. The CDR3 region has the DNA TGTGCCAGCAGCGTAGCTTTTGGGGGGGGCCGAGGGAATGAGCAGTTCTTC. Protein product: CASSVAFGGGRGNEQFF.

The chain combines TRBV4-3 with TRBJ1-5; D not resolved. Trimming left V 0 bases short and J 5 bases short, with 11 bases between. Germline V gene sequence: CDR1 LGHNA, CDR2 YSLEER. The CDR3 has 15 amino acids. CDR3 loop: CASSQEYREYQPQHF. The CDR3 DNA reads as TGCGCCAGCAGCCAAGAGTACCGAGAATATCAGCCCCAGCATTTT.

This chain uses TRBV5-6 with TRBJ2-7; 10 bases agree with TRBD2. The CDR3 has 16 residues. Trimming at V came to 2 bases and at J to 2 bases, leaving 7 bases not matched to a gene. Germline V gives CDR1 SGHDT, CDR2 YYEEEE. The CDR3 nucleotides read TGTGCCAGCAGCTTTTTCCAAGCGGGGGGGCCCTACGAGCAGTACTTC. It codes for CASSFFQAGGPYEQYF.

This chain uses TRBV2 with TRBJ2-7; weak D call: TRBD1 (6 bases). Germline V gene data show CDR1 as SNHLY and CDR2 as FYNNEI. Trimming pared 7 bases from V and 4 bases from J, leaving 11 bases between. The CDR3 totals 12 residues. The CDR3 nucleotides are TGTGCCAGCACTAGACAGGCGTACGAGCAGTACTTC. It specifies CASTRQAYEQYF.

The CDR3 loop is CASSLGRGQGVPYEQYF. CDR3 in DNA: TGTGCCAGCAGCTTAGGCCGGGGACAGGGGGTCCCCTACGAGCAGTACTTC. The V and J genes are TRBV13 and TRBJ2-7, with TRBD1 identical over 11 bases. The CDR3 loop spans 17 amino acids. Germline CDR1 is PRHDT and CDR2 is FYEKMQ (reference sequence). The trim removed 0 bases at V and 2 bases at J, leaving 6 bases unmatched.